The rows below give T cell receptor beta chains drawn from one sample of a study of T cell changes during pregnancy in multiple sclerosis. Clones were sequenced by immunoSEQ multiplex PCR, and TCRdb holds only the in-frame ones, with some missing. The repertoire holds approximately 22,000 clones, with around four fifths as singletons. This specimen consisted of CD8+ T cells from peripheral blood mononuclear cells, obtained in the first trimester of pregnancy. These receptors originate from a female donor in good health, enrolled as a control in a pregnancy study. Each CDR3 is given with its conserved first and last residue. The order of the fields is V gene, J gene, D gene, clone size, CDR3 protein, CDR3 DNA. The D gene is left open where the match is weak. Clone size is not always given. Where it is, it says once, few, many or a class for expanded clones.

>TRBV27|TRBJ2-3|TRBD1|NA
CASSPHPTGARVVTDTQYF
TGTGCCAGCAGTCCCCACCCGACAGGGGCGAGGGTAGTAACAGATACGCAGTATTTT
>TRBV6-5|TRBJ2-5|TRBD2|NA
CASSYSVGLEGETQYF
TGTGCCAGCAGTTACTCAGTGGGACTAGAGGGGGAGACCCAGTACTTC
>TRBV6-4|TRBJ1-1|NA|NA
CATRDRGGEAFF
TGTGCCACCCGGGACCGAGGGGGTGAAGCTTTCTTT
>TRBV2|TRBJ2-2|NA|NA
CASSSQGTTGELFF
TGTGCCAGCAGTTCCCAGGGGACCACCGGGGAGCTGTTTTTT
>TRBV9|TRBJ1-2|NA|once
CASSVDGAGLYGYTF
TGTGCCAGCAGCGTAGATGGGGCGGGACTCTATGGCTACACCTTC
>TRBV27|TRBJ1-1|NA|few
CASTTAGGSEAFF
TGTGCCAGCACTACGGCGGGAGGCAGTGAAGCTTTCTTT
>TRBV4-1|TRBJ2-1|TRBD2|NA
CASSQLAGALREQFF
TGCGCCAGCAGCCAACTAGCGGGAGCACTTCGTGAGCAGTTCTTC
>TRBV10-3|TRBJ1-2|TRBD1|NA
CAIRVGQDLYGYTF
TGTGCCATCAGGGTGGGACAGGACCTCTATGGCTACACCTTC
>TRBV2|TRBJ2-1|TRBD1|NA
CASSEGGGTGGRNEQFF
TGTGCCAGCAGTGAAGGGGGCGGGACAGGGGGCCGCAATGAGCAGTTCTTC
>TRBV11-1|TRBJ1-4|NA|few
CASSLQGTNEKLFF
TGTGCCAGCAGCCTACAGGGAACTAATGAAAAACTGTTTTTT
>TRBV6-4|TRBJ1-1|NA|few
CASSESAGNTEAFF
TGTGCCAGCAGTGAGTCGGCAGGGAACACTGAAGCTTTCTTT
>TRBV5-1|TRBJ2-7|NA|NA
CASGKEQGIPHEQYF
TGCGCCAGCGGCAAAGAACAGGGAATCCCCCACGAGCAGTACTTC
>TRBV7-9|TRBJ1-4|NA|once
CASSLGKQGSEKLFF
TGTGCCAGCAGCTTAGGTAAACAGGGAAGTGAAAAACTGTTTTTT
>TRBV6-5|TRBJ1-1|NA|NA
CASSRGNTEAFF
TGTGCCAGCAGCCGGGGGAACACTGAAGCTTTCTTT
>TRBV7-8|TRBJ2-7|TRBD2|once
CASSQAGGAYYEQYF
TGTGCCAGCAGCCAAGCGGGGGGGGCTTACTACGAGCAGTACTTC
>TRBV15|TRBJ1-6|NA|NA
CATSRDRTAFNSPLHF
TGTGCCACCAGCAGAGACCGGACAGCTTTTAATTCACCCCTCCACTTT
>TRBV10-1|TRBJ2-2|NA|NA
CASSQGRPGELFF
TGCGCCAGCTCCCAGGGCCGCCCCGGGGAGCTGTTTTTT
>TRBV9|TRBJ1-1|TRBD1|NA
CASSVGGQRVNTEAFF
TGTGCCAGCAGTGTTGGGGGACAGAGGGTGAACACTGAAGCTTTCTTT
>TRBV7-2|TRBJ2-7|NA|once
CASSYPGVPYEQYF
TGTGCCAGCAGCTACCCGGGGGTACCCTACGAGCAGTACTTC
>TRBV5-6|TRBJ1-2|NA|NA
CASSLGGKNYGYTF
TGTGCCAGCAGCTTAGGGGGTAAAAACTATGGCTACACCTTC
>TRBV9|TRBJ2-3|TRBD2|NA
CASSSRAGGQRDTQYF
TGTGCCAGCAGCTCACGAGCGGGGGGGCAGCGAGATACGCAGTATTTT
>TRBV6-5|TRBJ2-3|NA|NA
CASSYVSDSNTDTQYF
TGTGCCAGCAGTTACGTGTCAGACTCAAACACAGATACGCAGTATTTT
>TRBV6-4|TRBJ1-5|NA|NA
CASSPGGDSNQPQHF
TGTGCCAGCAGCCCCGGCGGGGATAGCAATCAGCCCCAGCATTTT
>TRBV18|TRBJ1-4|TRBD1|NA
CASSESIGGRDEKLFF
TGTGCCAGCTCAGAATCCATAGGGGGCCGGGATGAAAAACTGTTTTTT
>TRBV19|TRBJ1-1|TRBD1|NA
CASKSRGHTEAFF
TGTGCCAGTAAGAGCAGGGGGCATACTGAAGCTTTCTTT
>TRBV7-6|TRBJ2-7|TRBD2|NA
CASSPGLADVSYEQYF
TGTGCCAGCAGCCCCGGGCTAGCGGACGTTTCCTACGAGCAGTACTTC
>TRBV2|TRBJ1-2|NA|NA
CASKMIDYGYTF
TGTGCCAGTAAGATGATAGACTATGGCTACACCTTC
>TRBV15|TRBJ1-2|TRBD1|NA
CATSRREPRDRGNYGYTF
TGTGCCACCAGCAGGAGGGAACCCCGGGACAGGGGAAACTATGGCTACACCTTC
>TRBV6-1|TRBJ2-7|TRBD1|once
CASSEGRQGAEEQYF
TGTGCCAGCAGTGAAGGGAGACAGGGGGCAGAAGAGCAGTACTTC
>TRBV7-6|TRBJ2-2|NA|NA
CASSRGVGSTGELFF
TGTGCCAGCAGCCGTGGCGTTGGGAGCACCGGGGAGCTGTTTTTT
>TRBV7-9|TRBJ2-1|TRBD2|NA
CASSLLAGPSNEQFF
TGTGCCAGCAGCCTATTAGCGGGGCCCTCCAATGAGCAGTTCTTC
>TRBV27|TRBJ1-4|NA|NA
CASTPGGPNEKLFF
TGTGCCAGCACCCCGGGGGGACCTAATGAAAAACTGTTTTTT
>TRBV6-4|TRBJ2-3|TRBD2|NA
CASSRLAGEDTQYF
TGTGCCAGCAGTCGACTAGCGGGAGAGGATACGCAGTATTTT
>TRBV4-1|TRBJ1-3|NA|many
CASSQVGSSGNTIYF
TGCGCCAGCAGCCAAGTGGGCAGCTCTGGAAACACCATATATTTT
>TRBV4-1|TRBJ2-1|NA|NA
CASSHLWGLAGNEQFF
TGCGCCAGCAGCCACCTTTGGGGCCTTGCGGGGAATGAGCAGTTCTTC
>TRBV6-4|TRBJ2-1|TRBD2|medium-sized
CASSVTSGGNEQFF
TGTGCCAGCAGTGTAACCAGCGGGGGGAATGAGCAGTTCTTC
>TRBV11-2|TRBJ1-5|TRBD1|NA
CASSLDLGRGQQPQHF
TGTGCCAGCAGCTTAGATTTAGGCAGGGGGCAACAGCCCCAGCATTTT
>TRBV9|TRBJ1-6|NA|NA
CASSGNKNSGNSPLHF
TGTGCCAGCAGCGGCAACAAGAATTCGGGGAATTCACCCCTCCACTTT
>TRBV7-9|TRBJ1-5|TRBD1|NA
CASSQGTGTRNQPQHF
TGTGCCAGCAGCCAGGGGACAGGGACACGCAATCAGCCCCAGCATTTT
>TRBV25-1|TRBJ1-6|TRBD1|NA
CASSVTRDSYNSPLHF
TGTGCCAGCAGTGTTACCCGGGACAGCTATAATTCACCCCTCCACTTT
>TRBV28|TRBJ1-2|TRBD1|NA
CASSVGGTGKVYGYTF
TGTGCCAGCAGCGTTGGTGGGACAGGGAAGGTCTATGGCTACACCTTC
>TRBV30|TRBJ1-1|NA|NA
CALGQNTEAFF
TGTGCCTTGGGACAGAACACTGAAGCTTTCTTT
>TRBV2|TRBJ2-7|NA|NA
CATYGRAYEQYF
TGTGCCACATACGGGAGAGCTTACGAGCAGTACTTC
>TRBV7-2|TRBJ2-3|TRBD2|NA
CASSYTSGSKDTQYF
TGTGCCAGCAGCTATACTAGCGGGAGTAAGGATACGCAGTATTTT